This TCR beta chain was recovered during a study of T cell changes during pregnancy in multiple sclerosis. Data came from immunoSEQ multiplex PCR; TCRdb stores just in-frame clones and leaves some out. The sample yields roughly 44,000 clones, 70% to 90% seen once. Germline assignment: CDR1 GTSNPN and CDR2 SVGIG (reference sequence). This CDR3 has 15 amino acids. The V segment lost 2 bases and the J segment 2 bases; nucleotides outside the gene matches: 8. This TCR was recovered from a female donor in good health, enrolled as a control in a pregnancy study. Sequences were derived from CD8+ T cells from peripheral blood mononuclear cells, sampled after pregnancy. The gene calls are TRBV30 and TRBJ1-2; 7 bases fit TRBD1. CDR3 bases: TGTGCCTGGAGTCCCCGCAGGGGGTTCAACTATGGCTACACCTTC. Translating gives CAWSPRRGFNYGYTF.